This T cell receptor (beta chain) was sequenced during a study of blood T cell repertoires in COVID-19. Per the germline V gene, CDR1 is SGHNT and CDR2 is YENEEA. CDR3 length equals 17 residues. The junction had 11 bases not matched to a gene; V was cut back by 1 base and J by 3 bases. Authors' data handling: It was from reference gene primer amplification that nucleated cell counts were estimated. The method was immunoSEQ multiplex PCR; TCRdb's version includes in-frame clones alone and lacks a portion of them. V, J and clone size are taken as reported in that table, and D and trimming were inferred from the DNA itself. The sample lists about 49,000 clones; approximately 85% were seen once. This clone was recorded only once.

Sequencing used peripheral blood. The J gene is TRBJ2-7, the V gene TRBV11-3; 8 nucleotides agree with TRBD2. The TCR comes from a human donor in a cohort sampled during active COVID-19. The CDR3 sequence: CASSLVGAGGRIYEQYF. The CDR3 DNA reads TGTGCCAGCAGCTTAGTGGGTGCGGGAGGCAGGATCTACGAGCAGTACTTC.